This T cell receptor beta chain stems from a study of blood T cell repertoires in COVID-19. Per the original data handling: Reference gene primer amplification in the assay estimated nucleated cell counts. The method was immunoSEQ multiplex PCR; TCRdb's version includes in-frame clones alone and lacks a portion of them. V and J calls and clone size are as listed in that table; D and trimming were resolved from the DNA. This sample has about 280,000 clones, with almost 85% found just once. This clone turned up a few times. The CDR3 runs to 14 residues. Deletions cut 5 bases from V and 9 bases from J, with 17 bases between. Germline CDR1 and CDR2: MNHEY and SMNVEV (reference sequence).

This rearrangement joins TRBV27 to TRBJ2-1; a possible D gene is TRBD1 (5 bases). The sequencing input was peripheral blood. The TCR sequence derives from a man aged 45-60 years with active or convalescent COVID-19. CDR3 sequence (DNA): TGTGCCAGCAGTCTTAAGGGTTTAGGGGCTGAGCAGTTCTTC. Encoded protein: CASSLKGLGAEQFF.